These 2 T cell receptor beta chains share one sample of origin, sequenced in a study of beta chain features in type 1 diabetes. Expressed TCRB transcripts were sequenced because the entire RNA isolate underwent reverse transcription. Measured with immunoSEQ multiplex PCR; TCRdb has only the in-frame clones, and not every one. This table has some 63,000 clones, around 63% appearing once. Sequencing input: Tregs from blood. These receptors were obtained from a woman younger than 35 in good health.

This chain joins TRBV7-2 and TRBJ2-7; TRBD2 agrees at 11 bases. This CDR3 has 16 residues. Losses at the gene ends were 5 bases for V and 3 bases for J; bases not matched to a gene: 9. The germline CDR1 and CDR2 sequences are SGHTA and FQGNSA. CDR3 sequence (DNA): TGTGCCAGCAGCCTGGCGGCTAGCGGGGGGTTCTACGAGCAGTACTTC. It encodes CASSLAASGGFYEQYF.

The chain employs TRBV7-2 and TRBJ1-5, with a tentative D call TRBD1 (6 bases). CDR1 is SGHTA, CDR2 FQGNSA, per germline. Deletions cut 6 bases from V and 3 bases from J, with 9 bases between. The CDR3 length is 13 residues. The CDR3 DNA follows: TGTGCCAGCAGACGGACAGCCAATCAGCCCCAGCATTTT. This sequence encodes CASRRTANQPQHF.